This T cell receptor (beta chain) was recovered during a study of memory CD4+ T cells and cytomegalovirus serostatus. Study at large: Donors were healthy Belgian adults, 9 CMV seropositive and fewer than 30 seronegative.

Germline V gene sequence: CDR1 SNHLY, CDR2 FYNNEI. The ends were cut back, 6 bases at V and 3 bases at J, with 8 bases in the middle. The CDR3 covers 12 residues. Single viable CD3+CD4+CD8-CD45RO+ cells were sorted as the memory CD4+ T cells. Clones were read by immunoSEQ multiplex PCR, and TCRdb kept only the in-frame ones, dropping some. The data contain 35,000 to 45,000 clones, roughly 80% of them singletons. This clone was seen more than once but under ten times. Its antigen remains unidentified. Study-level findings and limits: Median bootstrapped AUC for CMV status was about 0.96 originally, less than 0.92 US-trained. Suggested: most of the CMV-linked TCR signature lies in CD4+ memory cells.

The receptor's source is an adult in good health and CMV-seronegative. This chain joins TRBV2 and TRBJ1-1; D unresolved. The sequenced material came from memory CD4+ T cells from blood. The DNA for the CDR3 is TGTGCCAGCAGGGCGGGAGACACTGAAGCTTTCTTT. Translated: CASRAGDTEAFF. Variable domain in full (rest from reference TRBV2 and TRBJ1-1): EPEVTQTPSHQVTQMGQEVILRCVPISNHLYFYWYRQILGQKVEFLVSFYNNEISEKSEIFDDQFSVERPDGSNFTLKIRSTKLEDSAMYFCASRAGDTEAFFGQGTRLTVV.